These T cell receptor beta chains were read from a single sample in a study of T cells after posttransplantation cyclophosphamide. The repertoire was sequenced with immunoSEQ multiplex PCR; TCRdb's copy has only in-frame clones and lacks some. Recorded here are some 39,000 clones, none singletons. Sequenced material: PBMCs. These receptors came from a girl under 18 in good health, CMV-negative, and a related stem cell transplant donor. Both conserved end residues are part of each CDR3. D genes are given only for firm matches. Size values are once, few and many counts, or a class for expanded clones, and some rows have none.

j_call clone_size d_call v_call cdr3_nt cdr3_aa
TRBJ2-1 few TRBD2 TRBV28 TGTGCCAGCAGTTCCAGTAGCGGGGGGTCATACAATGAGCAGTTCTTC CASSSSSGGSYNEQFF
TRBJ2-2 many . TRBV28 TGTGCCAGCAGTTTAAATCGTTGGGCCGCCAACACCGGGGAGCTGTTTTTT CASSLNRWAANTGELFF
TRBJ2-7 few . TRBV6-5 TGTGCCAGCAGCACCGGGTCCGTTTACGAGCAGTACTTC CASSTGSVYEQYF
TRBJ1-1 many . TRBV5-4 TGTGCCAGCAGCTTGGGACAGGCGTACACTGAAGCTTTCTTT CASSLGQAYTEAFF
TRBJ1-1 . . TRBV29-1 TGCAGCGTTGACAGGGTAACTGAAGCTTTCTTT CSVDRVTEAFF
TRBJ2-1 . . TRBV25-1 TGTGCCAGCAGTGAAACATTTGTGACTCCCCGCTCCTACAATGAGCAGTTCTTC CASSETFVTPRSYNEQFF
TRBJ2-3 many . TRBV6-5 TGTGCCAGCAGATTCGGACAGACAGATACGCAGTATTTT CASRFGQTDTQYF
TRBJ1-2 few . TRBV13 TGTGCCAGCAGCTTAGGGGGGGCGGGCTATGGCTACACCTTC CASSLGGAGYGYTF
TRBJ2-5 many . TRBV28 TGTGCCAGCAGTTCTTCCGGAGCGGCTGAAGAGACCCAGTACTTC CASSSSGAAEETQYF
TRBJ2-7 many . TRBV5-6 TGTGCCAGCAGCTTGGGTTTCGGGGGATTTGTCTACGAGCAGTACTTC CASSLGFGGFVYEQYF
TRBJ2-7 many TRBD1 TRBV10-3 TGTGCCATCAGTCCCGGGACAGGTTCGGGCGAGCAGTACTTC CAISPGTGSGEQYF
TRBJ2-1 few . TRBV7-2 TGTGCCAGCAGCTTAGGAGGGTGGGGCGGGTCGGAGGGGCAGTTCTTC CASSLGGWGGSEGQFF
TRBJ1-1 many TRBD1 TRBV6-5 TGTGCCAGCAGTTACAACAGGGGGAACACTGAAGCTTTCTTT CASSYNRGNTEAFF
TRBJ2-1 many . TRBV28 TGTGCCAGCAGTTCTCCCCGGGATCCAAACTCCTACAATGAGCAGTTCTTC CASSSPRDPNSYNEQFF
TRBJ1-1 many . TRBV7-9 TGTGCCAGCAGCCTTGGAGCAGAAACTGAAGCTTTCTTT CASSLGAETEAFF
TRBJ2-2 many . TRBV28 TGTGCCAGCAGTTCATTCGGGGAAGCCGGGGAGCTGTTTTTT CASSSFGEAGELFF
TRBJ2-5 . TRBD2 TRBV7-3 TGTGCCAGCAGCCTCGTAGCGGGGGGGCAAGAGACCCAGTACTTC CASSLVAGGQETQYF